This T cell receptor beta chain was documented in a study of T-cell reconstitution after alpha-beta-depleted transplantation in children. Study-wide points: It was reported that alpha-beta T cells came from several hundred expanded graft clones (about two months after transplant).

Preparation of the TCRbeta library used unique molecular identifiers. TCRdb analysed the PCR reads with MiXCR anew, one entry per CDR3 protein. The sample contains about 260,000 distinct CDR3 sequences, roughly 8.2% of which appear only once. Trimming removed 4 bases from V and 8 bases from J, with 9 bases in between. This CDR3 spans 12 amino acids. Germline lookup yields CDR1 ENHRY and CDR2 SYGVKD. Details on this clonotype: Its antigen is as yet unknown.

The V and J genes are TRBV10-3 and TRBJ2-1; D is unresolved. This clonotype originated in a male patient younger than 18 who had a stem cell transplant for acute lymphoblastic leukemia, so the T cells may come from the graft donor. The sequencing used PBMCs, mostly from graft donor cells, collected 180 days after TCRalphabeta/CD19-depleted stem cell transplant. The CDR3 DNA is TGTGCCATCAGTGGTAGGGCCCATGAGCAGTTCTTC. Translation gives CAISGRAHEQFF.